This T cell receptor (beta chain) was found in a study of T cells in localized non-small cell lung cancer. There are 14 residues in the CDR3. Trimming shortened V by 6 bases and J by 10 bases, and 16 bases separated the two germline ends. Germline lookup yields CDR1 MDHEN and CDR2 SYDVKM. Some clones are missing from TCRdb's copy, which holds only in-frame ones; the method was immunoSEQ multiplex PCR. The table records about 11,000 clones, 70% to 90% of them present only once. The specimen was peripheral blood, collected before any cancer treatment. The receptor's source is a male donor at least 60 years old with stage I lung adenocarcinoma. This chain connects TRBV28 to TRBJ1-6, with D maybe TRBD1 (5 bases). CDR3 residues: CASRTSGISSPLHF. The DNA of the CDR3 is TGTGCCAGCAGGACTTCAGGGATTAGCTCACCCCTCCACTTT.